One and the same sample provided the 4 T cell receptor beta chains below, sequenced in a study of blood T cell repertoires in COVID-19. Sequenced by immunoSEQ multiplex PCR; TCRdb stores in-frame clones only, minus some. The sample contains hundreds of thousands of clones, around 90% of which appear only once. Material: peripheral blood. The receptors were sampled from a human donor in a cohort sampled during active COVID-19.

This clone occurred a few times. The chain employs TRBV20-1 and TRBJ2-5; possible D gene TRBD2, 5 bases. Germline values: CDR1 DFQATT, CDR2 SNEGSKA (reference sequence). The CDR3 consists of 11 residues. Trimming took off 6 bases at V and 5 bases at J, with 10 bases between the two ends. CDR3 region: CSAEEQETQYF. The CDR3 nucleotides are TGCAGTGCGGAGGAGCAGGAGACCCAGTACTTC.

This clone was counted between two and nine times. The chain couples TRBV6-4 to TRBJ2-1; TRBD1 is a possible D gene (6 bases). In germline, CDR1 is MRHNA, CDR2 SNTAGT. The CDR3 covers 13 residues. V lost 4 bases, J lost 10 bases, and 14 bases lay in between. DNA for the CDR3: TGTGCCAGCAGTGTGGACAGACAATCGGAGCAGTTCTTC. Translation: CASSVDRQSEQFF.

J is TRBJ1-2 and V is TRBV5-1, with D maybe TRBD1 (6 bases). The CDR3 loop spans 15 amino acids. V was clipped by 0 bases and J by 4 bases, with 13 bases between them. Per germline, CDR1 SGHRS and CDR2 YFSETQ. CDR3: CASSLAPGRGYGYTF. The CDR3, as DNA: TGCGCCAGCAGCTTGGCCCCCGGCAGGGGCTATGGCTACACCTTC.

This sequence joins TRBV24-1 and TRBJ2-3; 10 bases align to TRBD2. The V gene end was trimmed by 7 bases and the J gene end by 3 bases; junction bases not matched to a gene: 18. The germline V gene has CDR1 KGHDR and CDR2 SFDVKD. This CDR3 comprises 19 residues. The CDR3 is CATSPAPAGGPGRTDTQYF. DNA of the CDR3: TGTGCCACCAGCCCCGCCCCAGCGGGGGGGCCGGGGAGAACAGATACGCAGTATTTT.